This is a list of T cell receptor beta chains from one sample in a study of radiation and T cells in renal cell carcinoma. Profiled with immunoSEQ multiplex PCR; TCRdb holds only in-frame clones, not every one. The table has approximately 92,000 clones, 85% seen once. The material was blood, obtained from a patient whose treatment included radiotherapy and nephrectomy. The receptors come from a man between 50 and 59 years old with renal cell carcinoma. CDR3s include the opening cysteine and the closing phenylalanine or tryptophan.

v_gene	j_gene	CDR3aa
TRBV7-9	TRBJ1-1	CASSRRQAEAFF
TRBV30	TRBJ1-4	CAWSTRGPKKLFF
TRBV6-4	TRBJ2-1	CASSGSSGRPSREQFF
TRBV18	TRBJ1-1	CASSEGNKNTEAFF
TRBV7-8	TRBJ2-7	CASSSELAYEQYF
TRBV19	TRBJ2-3	CASSLRFTDTQYF
TRBV9	TRBJ1-5	CASSVGQNSNQPQHF
TRBV6-5	TRBJ2-7	CASSSPWEQYF
TRBV19	TRBJ2-3	CASGNRLAPLTDTQYF
TRBV18	TRBJ2-7	CASSPNGGSYEQYF
TRBV10-3	TRBJ1-2	CAISDVSNYGYTF
TRBV5-5	TRBJ1-2	CASSFALDGTYGYTF
TRBV18	TRBJ2-7	CASSPGLRPRAALDKLYEQYF
TRBV30	TRBJ2-1	CAWSRGQGAQNEQFF
TRBV5-1	TRBJ2-2	CASSVIGTNTGELFF
TRBV9	TRBJ2-7	CASSRDRVGYEQYF
TRBV5-5	TRBJ1-4	CASSRHRTGFNEKLFF
TRBV18	TRBJ2-3	CASLPPHHSDTQYF
TRBV19	TRBJ1-4	CASTPRTTNEKLFF
TRBV5-5	TRBJ1-2	CASSLVGGQNYGYTF
TRBV9	TRBJ1-1	CASSPGGQGYAEAFF
TRBV19	TRBJ1-2	CASSRDRTNYGYTF
TRBV10-2	TRBJ1-4	CASSRTPQQEKLFF